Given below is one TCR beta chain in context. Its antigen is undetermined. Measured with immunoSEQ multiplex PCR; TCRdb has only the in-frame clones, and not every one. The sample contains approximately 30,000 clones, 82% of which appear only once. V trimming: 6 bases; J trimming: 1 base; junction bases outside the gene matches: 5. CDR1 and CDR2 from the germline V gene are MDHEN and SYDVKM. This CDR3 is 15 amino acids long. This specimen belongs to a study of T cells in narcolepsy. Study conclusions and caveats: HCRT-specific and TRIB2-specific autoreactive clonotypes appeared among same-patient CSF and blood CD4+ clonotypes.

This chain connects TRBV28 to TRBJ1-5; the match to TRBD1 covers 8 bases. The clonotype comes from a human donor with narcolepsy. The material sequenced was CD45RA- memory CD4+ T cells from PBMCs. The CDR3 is CASRSGQESNQPQHF. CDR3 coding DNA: TGTGCCAGCAGATCGGGACAGGAAAGCAATCAGCCCCAGCATTTT.